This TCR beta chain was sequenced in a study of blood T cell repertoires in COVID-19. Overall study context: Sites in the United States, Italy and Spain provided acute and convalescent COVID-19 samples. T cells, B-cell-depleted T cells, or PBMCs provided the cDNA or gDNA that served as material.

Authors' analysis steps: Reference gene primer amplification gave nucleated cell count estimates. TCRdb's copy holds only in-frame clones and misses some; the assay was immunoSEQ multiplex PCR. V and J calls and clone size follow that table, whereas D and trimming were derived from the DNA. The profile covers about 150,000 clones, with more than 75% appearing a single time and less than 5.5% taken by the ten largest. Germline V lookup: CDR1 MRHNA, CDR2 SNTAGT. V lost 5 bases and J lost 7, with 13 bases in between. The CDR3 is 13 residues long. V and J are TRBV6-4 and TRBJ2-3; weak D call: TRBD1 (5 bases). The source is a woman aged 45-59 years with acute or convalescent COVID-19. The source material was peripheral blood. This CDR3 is CASSPQAGHTQYF. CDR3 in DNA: TGTGCCAGCAGTCCCCAGGCAGGGCATACGCAGTATTTT.